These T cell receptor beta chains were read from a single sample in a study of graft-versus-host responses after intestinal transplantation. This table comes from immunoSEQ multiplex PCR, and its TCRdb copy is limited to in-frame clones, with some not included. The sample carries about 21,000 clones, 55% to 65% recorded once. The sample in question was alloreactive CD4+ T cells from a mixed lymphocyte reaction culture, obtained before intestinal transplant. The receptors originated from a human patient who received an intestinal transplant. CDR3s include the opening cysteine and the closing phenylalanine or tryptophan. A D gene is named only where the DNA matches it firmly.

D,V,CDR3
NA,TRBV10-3,CAISGGSSYEQYF
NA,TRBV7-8,CASSLSYYLRTGELFF
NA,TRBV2,CASSENYSGNTIYF
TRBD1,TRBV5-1,CASSILSGTGTYEQYF
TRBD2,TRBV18,CASSPSGGSYEQYF
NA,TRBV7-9,CASSAGRRADSYNEQFF
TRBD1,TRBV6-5,CASSYRQGNEQYF
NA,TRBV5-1,CASSLAATNEKLFF
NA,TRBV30,CAWSAQGNQPQHF
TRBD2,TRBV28,CASSGRVGAETQYF
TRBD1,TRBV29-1,CSVVARGTAPEAFF
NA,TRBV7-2,CASSFGRVRAGAYEQYF
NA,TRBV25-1,CASSEGWQAIKYEQYF
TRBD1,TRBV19,CASSTPGDRQNQPQHF
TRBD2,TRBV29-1,CSGRRTSGFYNEQFF
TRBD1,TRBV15,CATSRDRANTEAFF
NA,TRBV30,CAWSVLRIPSGYTF
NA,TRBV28,CASQSPSGQAYNEQFF
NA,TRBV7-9,CASSSRGDEQYF
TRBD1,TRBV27,CASREGQAIQPQHF
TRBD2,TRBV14,CASSSIAGVYNEQFF
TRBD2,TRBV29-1,CSVERLAGGTDTQYF
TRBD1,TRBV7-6,CASTHLTGEETQYF
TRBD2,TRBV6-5,CASSWTSGAAGELFF
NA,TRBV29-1,CSAQVFMNTEAFF
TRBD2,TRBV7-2,CASSLATSGGQETQYF
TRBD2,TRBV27,CASSFLAGDSQFF
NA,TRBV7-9,CASSLGGRGETQYF
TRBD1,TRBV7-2,CASSFPRQGVNTEAFF
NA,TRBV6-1,CASSGQGGYTF
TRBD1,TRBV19,CASRKTGVDTQYF
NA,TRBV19,CASSIVGGGNQPQHF
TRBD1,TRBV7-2,CASSPLRNRGYGYTF
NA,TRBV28,CASSPASMNTEAFF
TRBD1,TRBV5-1,CASSEGQVNQPQHF
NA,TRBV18,CASSPIIPRGYYYNEQFF
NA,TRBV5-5,CASSFRDTNYGYTF
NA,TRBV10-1,CVSSSTISYEQYF
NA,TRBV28,CASSAYPLGDYDTF